This T cell receptor beta chain is from a study of blood T cell repertoires in COVID-19. Study in general: Donors in the United States, Italy and Spain gave samples during acute or convalescent COVID-19.

As to this clone: One end of the junction fails to match germline, which may point to a read error.

Assay: immunoSEQ multiplex PCR; the TCRdb copy retains only in-frame clones and omits some. The table lists about 320,000 clones, about 85% of them singletons. CDR3 size: 13 residues. In germline, CDR1 is LGHNA, CDR2 YNFKEQ. Residents of about two dozen US areas, aged about 18 to 95 years, made up the participants. Self-reported history from a screening survey and questionnaire set each donor's cohort. During the 2 weeks before they entered the study, exposed participants had met someone with a PCR-confirmed or clinician-diagnosed COVID-19 case. This sequence was found in a woman in her twenties or thirties who had been exposed to COVID-19. This chain uses TRBV4-2 with TRBJ1-6, with D possibly TRBD1 on 5 matching bases. The specimen was PBMCs or T cells enriched from blood (not recorded which). This CDR3 reads CASSQWSGTRRVF. CDR3 sequence (DNA): TGTGCCAGCAGCCAATGGTCCGGGACTCGTAGAGTCTTT.